A single sample is the source of the 6 T cell receptor beta chains below, sequenced in a study of monozygotic twins with inflammatory bowel disease. Each CDR3 protein gets one entry in TCRdb, which reprocessed the 5' RACE reads and gives no DNA. The sample holds about 380,000 distinct CDR3 sequences. Sequencing was done on a sample of blood. These receptor sequences come from a human donor with ulcerative colitis or Crohn's disease, or a healthy co-twin of an affected twin (not recorded which).

This sequence joins TRBV4-2 and TRBJ2-1. The germline V gene encodes CDR1 LGHNA and CDR2 YNFKEQ. The CDR3 is 12 amino acids. This CDR3 is CASSQRRNEQFF.

The genes are TRBV13 and TRBJ1-4; the TCRdb call, TRBD1, lacks DNA for checking. The CDR3 contains 17 residues. Germline V gene data show CDR1 as PRHDT and CDR2 as FYEKMQ (reference sequence). CDR3 in amino acids: CASSLGFDRDVNEKLFF.

This rearrangement joins TRBV7-2 to TRBJ1-5; TCRdb indicates TRBD1, and absent DNA this call remains unverified. Germline loops: CDR1 SGHTA, CDR2 FQGNSA. The CDR3 contains 19 residues. This chain's CDR3 is CASSSAPDRDPWGNQPQHF.

The V call is TRBV5-4, the J call TRBJ2-3; TCRdb picks TRBD2, but there is no DNA to check that call. The CDR3 contains 14 residues. CDR1 and CDR2 from the germline V gene are SGHNT and YYREEE (reference sequence). The CDR3 spells CASSFSDFTDTQYF.

This rearrangement joins TRBV4-3 to TRBJ2-1; TCRdb selects TRBD1, and the lack of DNA leaves this call unchecked. Germline V gene sequence: CDR1 LGHNA, CDR2 YSLEER. The CDR3 contains 16 residues. The CDR3 loop reads CASSQQAARVYNEQFF.

The chain joins TRBV7-3 to TRBJ2-3; TCRdb calls TRBD1, which cannot be checked without DNA. The CDR3 loop spans 14 amino acids. Germline CDR1 reads SGHTA; CDR2 reads FQGTGA. CDR3 loop: CASSLGQGVDTQYF.